These 14 T cell receptor beta chains were all obtained from the same sample, sequenced in a study of blood T cell repertoires in COVID-19. Some clones are missing from TCRdb's copy, which holds only in-frame ones; the method was immunoSEQ multiplex PCR. The sample includes roughly 200,000 clones, roughly nine tenths of them seen just once. Sequenced input: peripheral blood. The source is a man aged 35-49 years with acute or convalescent COVID-19.

The chain joins TRBV2 to TRBJ1-1; tentative D call: TRBD1 (6 bases). CDR1 is SNHLY, CDR2 FYNNEI, per germline. The CDR3 is made up of 15 amino acids. The V end was cut by 0 bases, the J end by 4 bases, with 12 bases between. CDR3: CASSEAGGAGTEAFF. In DNA, the CDR3 is TGTGCCAGCAGTGAAGCGGGGGGGGCAGGCACTGAAGCTTTCTTT.

Details on this clone: Other DNA sequences within the sample encode an identical CDR3. This chain links TRBV6-5 with TRBJ2-7; a possible D gene is TRBD1 (5 bases). Trimming shortened V by 2 bases and J by 1 base, and 6 bases separated the two germline ends. This CDR3 contains 13 residues. Germline loops: CDR1 MNHEY, CDR2 SVGAGI. CDR3 DNA sequence: TGTGCCAGCAGTTACCCAGGGTCCTACGAGCAGTACTTC. Translated, it gives CASSYPGSYEQYF.

CDR3 in amino acids: CASSPRFVGGNEQFF. CDR3 coding DNA: TGTGCCAGTAGTCCCCGCTTTGTGGGGGGGAATGAGCAGTTCTTC. This chain links TRBV19 with TRBJ2-1; 7 bases are a match to TRBD2. V shed 5 bases and J 7 bases; nucleotides not matched to a gene: 11. Germline V gives CDR1 LNHDA, CDR2 SQIVND (reference sequence). This CDR3 contains 15 residues.

This rearrangement joins TRBV15 to TRBJ1-2, with D possibly matching TRBD1 (5 bases). The CDR3 length is 14 residues. The germline V gene has CDR1 LNHNV and CDR2 YYDKDF (reference sequence). Trimming cost V 1 base and J 6 bases, with 12 bases left between them. CDR3 nucleotides: TGTGCCACCAGCAGAGGAGTGTCGGGGGATGGCTACACCTTC. Protein sequence: CATSRGVSGDGYTF.

The chain uses TRBV13 and TRBJ1-1; D is possibly TRBD1 (6 bases). The V gene's germline CDR1 is PRHDT and CDR2 FYEKMQ (reference sequence). V was trimmed by 2 bases and J by 0 bases, leaving 7 bases between them. CDR3 length equals 14 residues. CDR3 DNA sequence: TGTGCCAGCAGCTTAAGGGGGATGAACACTGAAGCTTTCTTT. Amino acids: CASSLRGMNTEAFF.

The chain uses TRBV24-1 and TRBJ1-2; D is unresolved. Trimming shortened V by 3 bases and J by 7 bases, and 11 bases separated the two germline ends. The CDR3 contains 13 residues. From germline, CDR1 is KGHDR and CDR2 SFDVKD. CDR3 coding DNA: TGTGCCACCAGTGATGGGCTAAATTCTGGCTACACCTTC. The encoded protein is CATSDGLNSGYTF.

The J gene is TRBJ2-7, the V gene TRBV5-1, with a tentative D call TRBD1 (7 bases). The germline V gene encodes CDR1 SGHRS and CDR2 YFSETQ. The V and J ends lost 4 bases and 2 bases respectively, with 13 bases between them. This CDR3 region has 14 residues. In DNA, the CDR3 is TGCGCCAGCAGCGGGAGGACAGGAACCTACGAGCAGTACTTC. Its protein product is CASSGRTGTYEQYF.

V gene TRBV3-1 (or the pseudogene TRBV3-2) combines with J gene TRBJ2-7, with 8 bases fitting TRBD2. This CDR3 spans 14 amino acids. From germline, CDR1 is LGHDT and CDR2 YNNKEL (reference sequence). V lost 0 bases, J lost 2 bases, and 0 bases stayed unmatched. The CDR3 sequence is CASSQELAAYEQYF. The DNA for the CDR3 is TGTGCCAGCAGCCAAGAACTAGCGGCCTACGAGCAGTACTTC.

The chain is built from TRBV7-2 and TRBJ2-1; the match to TRBD1 covers 12 bases. The germline V gene has CDR1 SGHTA and CDR2 FQGNSA. This CDR3 comprises 14 residues. V was clipped by 5 bases and J by 9 bases; unmatched bases: 5. The CDR3 here is CASSHRDRGLEQFF. The CDR3 DNA reads as TGTGCCAGCAGCCACCGGGACAGGGGGCTTGAGCAGTTCTTC.

In its sample, this clone was seen a few times. The rearrangement joins TRBV3-1 (or the pseudogene TRBV3-2) to TRBJ2-3; 7 nucleotides match TRBD2. Germline V gene sequence: CDR1 LGHDT, CDR2 YNNKEL (reference sequence). The V and J ends lost 1 base and 0 bases, in that order; junction bases with no gene match: 4. There are 16 residues in the CDR3. This CDR3 reads CASSQVPSGSTDTQYF. As DNA, the CDR3 is TGTGCCAGCAGCCAAGTCCCTAGCGGAAGCACAGATACGCAGTATTTT.

The table lists this clone with a count of one. The chain couples TRBV6-5 to TRBJ1-2; D call uncertain. The V and J ends lost 11 bases and 4 bases respectively, with 14 bases between them. This CDR3 contains 12 residues. CDR1 is MNHEY and CDR2 is SVGAGI in the germline V gene. The CDR3 region is CAGEGGSYGYTF. CDR3 in DNA: TGTGCCGGTGAGGGTGGAAGCTATGGCTACACCTTC.

The gene calls are TRBV28 and TRBJ1-2; 9 bases fit TRBD1. Germline assignment: CDR1 MDHEN and CDR2 SYDVKM. Trimming cost V 6 bases and J 2 bases; bases outside gene matches: 7. The length of the CDR3 is 15 residues. This chain's CDR3 is CASRSSGQGNYGYTF. CDR3 bases: TGTGCCAGCAGATCCTCAGGACAGGGGAACTATGGCTACACCTTC.

Only one count was recorded for this clone. This chain links TRBV2 with TRBJ2-1; possible D gene TRBD1, 6 bases. Germline V CDR1 and CDR2: SNHLY, FYNNEI. Between the trimmed V and J ends, which lost 7 bases and 2 bases, there was a span of 12 bases. The CDR3 extends over 14 amino acids. CDR3 amino acids: CASNEQGTYNEQFF. DNA of the CDR3: TGTGCCAGCAACGAACAGGGAACCTACAATGAGCAGTTCTTC.

This clone came up once. The chain combines TRBV4-3 with TRBJ2-1, with 12 bases matching TRBD2. From germline, CDR1 is LGHNA and CDR2 YSLEER. V was clipped by 4 bases and J by 9 bases; unmatched bases: 7. The CDR3 sequence is 15 residues long. The CDR3 protein is CASSPSSGGAGEQFF. The CDR3 nucleotides read TGCGCCAGCAGCCCCTCTAGCGGGGGGGCTGGTGAGCAGTTCTTC.